This TCR beta chain comes out of a study of human versus mouse CDR3 diversity and MHC coevolution. The CDR3 is 14 residues long. CDR1 and CDR2 from the germline V gene are SGHNT and YYREEE (reference sequence). Germline trimming cut 5 bases from V and 3 bases from J; bases unmatched to any gene: 6. Clones were read by immunoSEQ multiplex PCR, and TCRdb kept only the in-frame ones, dropping some. The sample lists roughly 81,000 clones; 90% to 95% were seen once. The specimen sequenced was naive CD4+ T cells from blood. Subset in this sample: CD45RO-negative CD62L-positive naive CD4 T cells. This receptor was taken from a person between 25 and 70 years old in good health. The chain employs TRBV5-4 and TRBJ2-7; 9 bases line up with TRBD2. CDR3 in amino acids: CASSPPSGNYEQYF. CDR3 DNA sequence: TGTGCCAGCAGTCCTCCTAGCGGGAACTACGAGCAGTACTTC.